This TCR beta chain was identified during a study of T cells after posttransplantation cyclophosphamide. The study's findings and limits: Later post-transplant blood repertoires were often dominated by donor CD8+ memory clones. Recipient CMV seropositivity and CMV reactivation strongly tracked TRB clonality.

Controls had myeloablative marrow grafts with methotrexate and calcineurin inhibitor, sampled at 1 year. Concerning this clone itself: The antigen is unknown.

Some clones are missing from TCRdb's copy, which holds only in-frame ones; the method was immunoSEQ multiplex PCR. There are roughly 3,500 clones in the sample; about 81% occur only once, and roughly three fifths lies in the top ten. The CDR3 covers 15 residues. The germline V gene has CDR1 SGHDT and CDR2 YYEEEE. V lost 1 base and J lost 3, with 14 bases in between. V and J are TRBV5-6 and TRBJ2-7; the D gene is possibly TRBD1 (6 bases). The TCR was taken from a female patient aged 45-60 years who received an allogeneic stem cell transplant from an unrelated donor, was CMV-positive, and had acute and chronic GVHD. Some T cells may be transferred from the graft donor. Sequences were derived from PBMCs, sampled after allogeneic stem cell transplant with calcineurin inhibitor and methotrexate. CDR3 sequence reads: CASSLWAGVYYEQYF. The CDR3 DNA reads TGTGCCAGCAGCTTGTGGGCAGGGGTTTACTACGAGCAGTACTTC.